The 24 T cell receptor beta chains in this list originate from one sample, sequenced in a study of shared clonotypes between healthy human individuals. It was CD45RO-negative cells, positively selected for CCR7, that made up naive CD8 cells, with terminally differentiated effector memory CD45RA+ cells excluded. Only in-frame clones appear in the TCRdb table, and some are missing; sequencing was by immunoSEQ multiplex PCR. The table includes hundreds of thousands of clones, about 96% detected once. The sample taken for sequencing was naive CD8+ T cells sorted from blood. All receptors derive from a young woman in good health.

The chain has TRBV6-4 and TRBJ2-1; TRBD2 matches at 10 bases. The V and J ends lost 0 bases and 9 bases, in that order; junction bases with no gene match: 8. This CDR3 has 16 residues. Germline V lookup: CDR1 MRHNA, CDR2 SNTAGT. CDR3 loop: CASSDSQAGGPGEQFF. DNA of the CDR3: TGTGCCAGCAGTGACTCTCAAGCGGGAGGGCCTGGTGAGCAGTTCTTC.

This clone has only a few counts. The identical CDR3 is also encoded by other nucleotide sequences in the sample. The rearrangement uses TRBV4-1 and TRBJ2-5; D ambiguous. This CDR3 comprises 13 residues. Germline V gene data show CDR1 as MGHRA and CDR2 as YSYEKL. V shed 1 base and J shed 5 bases, with 8 bases lying between them. DNA of the CDR3: TGCGCCAGCAGCCAAGTCGTGGGGGAGACCCAGTACTTC. It encodes CASSQVVGETQYF.

J is TRBJ2-1 and V is TRBV9; D not certain. The length of the CDR3 is 13 residues. Germline assignment: CDR1 SGDLS and CDR2 YYNGEE. Trimming pared 4 bases from V and 8 bases from J, leaving 13 bases between. The CDR3 nucleotides read TGTGCCAGCAGCTTCTCGGGCGGCCATGAGCAGTTCTTC. It translates to CASSFSGGHEQFF.

This clone was seen once. CDR3 in DNA: TGTGCCAGCAGCTTAGCGTTGTCAGGCTATGGCTACACCTTC. Translated: CASSLALSGYGYTF. This chain joins TRBV7-9 and TRBJ1-2; D uncertain. The CDR3 sequence is 14 residues long. The ends were cut back, 0 bases at V and 4 bases at J, with 9 bases in the middle. Germline V gene data show CDR1 as SEHNR and CDR2 as FQNEAQ (reference sequence).

J is TRBJ2-7 and V is TRBV5-4; the D is unclear. The germline V gene encodes CDR1 SGHNT and CDR2 YYREEE (reference sequence). The ends were cut back, 3 bases at V and 5 bases at J, with 21 bases in the middle. This CDR3 has 16 amino acids. CDR3 bases: TGTGCCAGCAGCTGGGCCTCGAGAAGCCCCATCAACGAGCAGTACTTC. Its translation is CASSWASRSPINEQYF.

The chain carries TRBV6-5 and TRBJ2-6; D is undetermined. V dropped 5 bases and J dropped 1 base, with 9 bases sitting between them. CDR3 length equals 15 residues. Germline loops: CDR1 MNHEY, CDR2 SVGAGI. This chain's CDR3 is CASSVTVSGANVLTF. The CDR3 DNA reads as TGTGCCAGCAGTGTCACGGTATCTGGGGCCAACGTCCTGACTTTC.

The rearrangement uses TRBV11-2 and TRBJ1-3; D gene uncertain. The CDR3 spans 16 residues. The V end was cut by 6 bases, the J end by 3 bases, with 18 bases between. Germline CDR1 SGHAT, CDR2 FQNNGV. Here the CDR3 DNA reads TGTGCCAGCAGTCCAAAGTCGAGATTAGGTGGAAACACCATATATTTT. As protein: CASSPKSRLGGNTIYF.

This clone appeared a single time. This rearrangement joins TRBV10-1 to TRBJ2-3; 10 nucleotides align to TRBD2. The CDR3 extends over 15 amino acids. Germline-derived CDR1 and CDR2 are WNHNN and SYGVQD (reference sequence). Trimming cost V 4 bases and J 1 base; bases outside gene matches: 2. The CDR3 coding sequence is TGCGCCAGCAGTGCCACTAGCGGGGGCACAGATACGCAGTATTTT. Its protein product is CASSATSGGTDTQYF.

This chain links TRBV7-6 with TRBJ1-3, with TRBD1 as a possible D gene (5 bases). The CDR3 sequence is 15 residues long. V was cut by 3 bases and J by 2 bases, with 11 bases left in between. Per the germline V gene, CDR1 is SGHVS and CDR2 is FNYEAQ. The CDR3 DNA sequence: TGTGCCAGCAGCTTCCGGGACGTTACTGGAAACACCATATATTTT. Protein product: CASSFRDVTGNTIYF.

V gene TRBV28 combines with J gene TRBJ1-3; D call uncertain. With 5 bases removed from V and 0 bases from J, the gap between germline ends came to 11 bases. The CDR3 contains 15 residues. The V gene's germline CDR1 is MDHEN and CDR2 SYDVKM. The CDR3 DNA follows: TGTGCCAGCAGTCAAGGACTGATCTCTGGAAACACCATATATTTT. As protein: CASSQGLISGNTIYF. The entire variable domain, with the rest obtained from reference TRBV28 and TRBJ1-3, is as follows: DVKVTQSSRYLVKRTGEKVFLECVQDMDHENMFWYRQDPGLGLRLIYFSYDVKMKEKGDIPEGYSVSREKKERFSLILESASTNQTSMYLCASSQGLISGNTIYFGEGSWLTVV.

The chain recombines TRBV19 with TRBJ2-1, with 13 bases identical to TRBD2. The germline CDR1 and CDR2 sequences are LNHDA and SQIVND (reference sequence). This CDR3 contains 15 residues. V lost 7 bases to trimming and J lost 7 bases; unmatched junction nucleotides: 7. Here the CDR3 DNA reads TGTGCCAGTATCGGGACTAGCGGGAAGGAAAATGAGCAGTTCTTC. As protein: CASIGTSGKENEQFF. Using reference TRBV19 and TRBJ2-1 for the parts outside the CDR3, the full variable domain is DGGITQSPKYLFRKEGQNVTLSCEQNLNHDAMYWYRQDPGQGLRLIYYSQIVNDFQKGDIAEGYSVSREKKESFPLTVTSAQKNPTAFYLCASIGTSGKENEQFFGPGTRLTVL.

The chain uses TRBV13 and TRBJ2-7; D is perhaps TRBD2 (6 bases). Germline V gives CDR1 PRHDT, CDR2 FYEKMQ (reference sequence). V dropped 5 bases and J dropped 2 bases, with 13 bases sitting between them. This CDR3 region has 14 residues. This CDR3 reads CASSLGGAPYEQYF. CDR3 DNA: TGTGCCAGCAGCCTCGGCGGGGCTCCCTACGAGCAGTACTTC.

The chain is built from TRBV2 and TRBJ2-7, with a possible D match to TRBD2 (5 bases). Germline assignment: CDR1 SNHLY and CDR2 FYNNEI. The V end was cut by 1 base, the J end by 4 bases, with 8 bases between. This CDR3 has 13 residues. The CDR3 protein is CASSEESGYEQYF. The CDR3, as DNA: TGTGCCAGCAGTGAAGAGTCGGGATACGAGCAGTACTTC.

The chain uses TRBV19 and TRBJ2-1; TRBD2 matches 12 bases. CDR3 size: 18 residues. Germline-derived CDR1 and CDR2 are LNHDA and SQIVND (reference sequence). V lost 3 bases and J lost 4; bases outside the gene matches: 10. CDR3 nucleotides: TGTGCCAGTAGTATCCCGCGACTAGCGGGAGAGGGGTACAATGAGCAGTTCTTC. Protein: CASSIPRLAGEGYNEQFF. Filled out from reference TRBV19 and TRBJ2-1, the complete variable domain reads DGGITQSPKYLFRKEGQNVTLSCEQNLNHDAMYWYRQDPGQGLRLIYYSQIVNDFQKGDIAEGYSVSREKKESFPLTVTSAQKNPTAFYLCASSIPRLAGEGYNEQFFGPGTRLTVL.

The chain uses TRBV6-1 and TRBJ2-7, with 8 positions matching TRBD2. V trimming: 8 bases; J trimming: 1 base; junction bases outside the gene matches: 4. CDR3 length equals 13 residues. Per the germline V gene, CDR1 is MNHNS and CDR2 is SASEGT. CDR3 residues: CASSGTRSYEQYF. The CDR3 region has the DNA TGTGCCAGCTCCGGGACTAGATCCTACGAGCAGTACTTC.

On this clone itself: The sample holds other DNA sequences that translate to the same CDR3. The CDR3, as DNA: TGTGCCAGCAGCTTAGGACAGGGTTACGAGCAGTACTTC. This codes for CASSLGQGYEQYF. The rearrangement joins TRBV13 to TRBJ2-7, with D maybe TRBD1 (6 bases). The germline V and J ends were trimmed by 0 bases and 4 bases, with 7 bases remaining between them. This CDR3 is built from 13 residues. Germline assignment: CDR1 PRHDT and CDR2 FYEKMQ (reference sequence).

The J gene is TRBJ2-7, the V gene TRBV11-3; D is possibly TRBD2 (6 bases). Germline lookup yields CDR1 SGHNT and CDR2 YENEEA. The V end was cut by 2 bases, the J end by 6 bases, with 11 bases between. This CDR3 spans 13 amino acids. The CDR3 bases are TGTGCCAGCAGCTTACACGCCGGGAGCGAGCAGTACTTC. It translates to CASSLHAGSEQYF.

The chain employs TRBV19 and TRBJ1-1; no firm D call. CDR1 is LNHDA and CDR2 is SQIVND in the germline V gene (reference sequence). The CDR3 spans 13 residues. V lost 8 bases to trimming and J lost 0 bases, with 10 bases between them. The CDR3 loop reads CASGSSLNTEAFF. CDR3 in DNA: TGTGCCAGTGGTAGCAGCTTGAACACTGAAGCTTTCTTT.

The chain links TRBV13 to TRBJ2-2; D not certain. V gave up 4 bases and J gave up 4 bases, with 7 bases separating them. In germline, CDR1 is PRHDT, CDR2 FYEKMQ (reference sequence). This CDR3 is 13 amino acids long. CDR3 DNA: TGTGCCAGCAGCTCCCCTACCACCGGGGAGCTGTTTTTT. It codes for CASSSPTTGELFF. The full variable domain, completed using reference TRBV13 and TRBJ2-2, is AAGVIQSPRHLIKEKRETATLKCYPIPRHDTVYWYQQGPGQDPQFLISFYEKMQSDKGSIPDRFSAQQFSDYHSELNMSSLELGDSALYFCASSSPTTGELFFGEGSRLTVL.

The chain has TRBV9 and TRBJ1-2, with a tentative D call TRBD1 (6 bases). The CDR3 runs to 13 residues. Trimming left V 3 bases short and J 8 bases short, with 14 bases between. In germline, CDR1 is SGDLS, CDR2 YYNGEE. The CDR3 coding sequence is TGTGCCAGCAGCGCACAGGGAGCGAGCGGCTACACCTTC. This sequence encodes CASSAQGASGYTF. Based on the CDR3 plus reference TRBV9 and TRBJ1-2, the full variable domain is DSGVTQTPKHLITATGQRVTLRCSPRSGDLSVYWYQQSLDQGLQFLIQYYNGEERAKGNILERFSAQQFPDLHSELNLSSLELGDSALYFCASSAQGASGYTFGSGTRLTVV.

The chain combines TRBV6-1 with TRBJ2-7; D is possibly TRBD2 (6 bases). CDR1 MNHNS and CDR2 SASEGT come from the germline V gene. Trimming pared 3 bases from V and 7 bases from J, leaving 16 bases between. The CDR3 length is 14 residues. In DNA form, the CDR3 reads TGTGCCAGCAGTGATGGGCCGGGAGCTCGGGAGCAGTACTTC. It translates to CASSDGPGAREQYF.

This chain connects TRBV7-3 to TRBJ2-7, with TRBD1 identical over 8 bases. Germline V gene data show CDR1 as SGHTA and CDR2 as FQGTGA. V lost 5 bases, J lost 6 bases, and 6 bases stayed unmatched. CDR3 length: 13 residues. CDR3 protein: CASSPSTGVEQYF. For the CDR3, the DNA is TGTGCCAGCAGCCCTTCGACAGGGGTCGAGCAGTACTTC. Full variable domain (missing parts from reference TRBV7-3 and TRBJ2-7): GAGVSQTPSNKVTEKGKYVELRCDPISGHTALYWYRQSLGQGPEFLIYFQGTGAADDSGLPNDRFFAVRPEGSVSTLKIQRTERGDSAVYLCASSPSTGVEQYFGPGTRLTVT.

This clone showed up just a few times. The chain's CDR3 is CASNDRFSNQPQHF. CDR3 in DNA: TGTGCCAGTAACGACAGATTTAGCAATCAGCCCCAGCATTTT. V usage is TRBV19 and J usage is TRBJ1-5, with D maybe TRBD1 (5 bases). The CDR3 covers 14 residues. Germline assignment: CDR1 LNHDA and CDR2 SQIVND (reference sequence). V lost 7 bases, J lost 0 bases, and 10 bases lay in between.

Concerning this clone itself: Germline and junction disagree at one end, which may indicate a read error. The V gene is TRBV13, the J gene TRBJ2-7; 12 bases are a match to TRBD1. The CDR3 is 16 residues long. The germline gives CDR1 PRHDT, CDR2 FYEKMQ (reference sequence). The CDR3 bases are TGTGCCAGCAGTTTAGGGGTGGGACAGGGGGCTAAAGAGCAGTACTTC. Its translation: CASSLGVGQGAKEQYF.